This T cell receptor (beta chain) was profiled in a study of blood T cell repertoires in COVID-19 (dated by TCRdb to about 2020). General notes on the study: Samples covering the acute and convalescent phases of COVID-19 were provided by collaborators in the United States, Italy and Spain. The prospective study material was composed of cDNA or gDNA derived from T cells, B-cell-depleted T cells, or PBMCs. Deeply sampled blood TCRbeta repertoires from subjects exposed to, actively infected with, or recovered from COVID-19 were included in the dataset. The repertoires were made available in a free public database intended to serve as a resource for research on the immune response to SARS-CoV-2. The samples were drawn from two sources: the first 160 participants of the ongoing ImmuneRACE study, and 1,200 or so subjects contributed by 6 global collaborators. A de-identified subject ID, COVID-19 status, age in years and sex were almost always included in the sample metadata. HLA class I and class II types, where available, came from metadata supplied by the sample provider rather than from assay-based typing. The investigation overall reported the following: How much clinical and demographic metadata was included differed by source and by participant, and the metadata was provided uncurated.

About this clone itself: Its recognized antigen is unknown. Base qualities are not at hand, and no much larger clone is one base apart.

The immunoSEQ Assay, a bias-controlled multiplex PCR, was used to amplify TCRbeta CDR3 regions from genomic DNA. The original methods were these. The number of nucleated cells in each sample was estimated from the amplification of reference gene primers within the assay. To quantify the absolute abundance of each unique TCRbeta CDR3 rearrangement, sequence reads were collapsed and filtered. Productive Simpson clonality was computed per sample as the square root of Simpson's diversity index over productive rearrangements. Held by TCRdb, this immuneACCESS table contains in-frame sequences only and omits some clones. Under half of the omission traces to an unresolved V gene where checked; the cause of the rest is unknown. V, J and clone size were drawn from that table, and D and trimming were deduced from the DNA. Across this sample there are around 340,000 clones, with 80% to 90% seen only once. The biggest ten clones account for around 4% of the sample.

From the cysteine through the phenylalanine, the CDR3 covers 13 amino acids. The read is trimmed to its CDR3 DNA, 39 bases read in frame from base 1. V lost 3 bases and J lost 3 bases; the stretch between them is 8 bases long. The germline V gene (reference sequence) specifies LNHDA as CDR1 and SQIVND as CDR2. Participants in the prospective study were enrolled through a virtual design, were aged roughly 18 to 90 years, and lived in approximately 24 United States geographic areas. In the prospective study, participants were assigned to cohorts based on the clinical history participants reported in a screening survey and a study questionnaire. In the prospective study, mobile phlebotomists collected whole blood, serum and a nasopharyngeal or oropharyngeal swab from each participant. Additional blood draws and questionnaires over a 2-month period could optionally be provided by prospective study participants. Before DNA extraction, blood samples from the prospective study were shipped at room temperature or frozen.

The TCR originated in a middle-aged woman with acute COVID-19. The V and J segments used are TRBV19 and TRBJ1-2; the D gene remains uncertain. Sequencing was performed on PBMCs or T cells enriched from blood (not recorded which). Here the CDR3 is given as CASSIPRDYGYTF. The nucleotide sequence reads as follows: TGTGCCAGTAGTATTCCGCGAGACTATGGCTACACCTTC.